This TCR beta chain was retrieved from a study of T cells in Graves' hyperthyroidism and ophthalmopathy (dated by TCRdb to the late 2010s). For context, the study as a whole: Peripheral blood was collected at initial diagnosis, before any treatment. A discovery cohort of about a hundred patients, 43 with Graves' ophthalmopathy and fewer than 65 with stable Graves' hyperthyroidism, was used to find distinguishing TCR V-J signatures. An independent validation cohort of around 20 hyperthyroidism patients and 17 patients who later progressed to ophthalmopathy tested prospective prediction of ophthalmopathy. The 85 to 100 discovery patients were randomly split 7:3 into training and test sets. The study also compared thyroid tissue and blood T-cell repertoires from over 5 Graves' hyperthyroidism patients. After sampling, hyperthyroidism patients received methimazole starting at 30 mg daily, and ophthalmopathy patients received high-dose intravenous methylprednisolone. The paper reports TCR Vbeta CDR3 sequencing of over 130 peripheral blood samples: approximately 41 ophthalmopathy, approximately 74 hyperthyroidism and around 17 progressor patients.

The paper's findings and limits, for the study overall: Sample size was not statistically predetermined, and investigators were not blinded to group allocation. In validation, progression to ophthalmopathy was predicted by the model with around 71% sensitivity and 72% to 85% specificity, a median of 6.5 months before onset. Most expanded thyroid clonotypes (frequency above 0.001) were also found in blood, which suggests that blood repertoires may mirror thyroid immune responses. A 13 V-J signature model separated ophthalmopathy from stable hyperthyroidism, with around 90% sensitivity and 81.08% specificity in cross-validation and 80%/75% in testing.

Moderately to severely active disease, a Clinical Activity Score of at least 3, a NOSPECS grade of at least 4, and a duration under 3 months were present in ophthalmopathy patients. Any patient with an uncontrolled infection, another autoimmune disease, pregnancy or lactation was excluded. Diagnoses were established on the basis of clinical symptoms, serum thyroxine and TRAb, thyroid ultrasound, and orbital computed tomography. PBMCs were separated from roughly 10 ml of fresh peripheral blood using Ficoll-Paque density gradient centrifugation. Trizol reagent was used to extract total RNA, and RNA quality was then checked on an Agilent 2100 Bioanalyzer. Amplification of TCR beta CDR3 regions was carried out from RNA transcripts. A first-round RT-PCR of the TCR CDR3 used the HTBI primer set with the Qiagen OneStep RT-PCR kit. A second multiplex PCR round built the libraries, followed by size selection and purification. The libraries were sequenced on an Illumina HiSeq2000 using paired-end 100 bp reads. Processing in the source paper ran as follows. Raw data were processed with SOAPnuke, discarding reads with adapters, uncalled bases, mean Phred below 15, or no exact constant-primer or identifier match. High-quality paired reads were merged with COPE v1.2.5, and unique nucleotide sequences were defined as clonotypes. Clonotypes were aligned to IMGT TRBV, TRBD and TRBJ reference segments using MiTCR v1.1. The analysis was restricted to V-J combinations with a frequency above 0.0001, which together covered over 99% of the repertoires. A TCS score was defined as the ratio between F50 (clonal expansion) and ExV (chaos), using BLOSUM62-based TCRdist between CDR3 peptides within each V-J. Welch's t-statistics and random forest reduced approximately 520 V-J features to fewer than 15, which were used in a naive Bayes classifier (R e1071). TCRdb passed the public sequencing reads through fastp at Q25 and MiXCR, retaining productive beta sequences. Rows with one shared CDR3 protein collapse into an entry with the most common genes and DNA. What appears here as the V and J calls and clone size reflects TCRdb's work, not the paper's. Recorded for this sample are roughly 550,000 distinct CDR3 sequences; about 16% of them occurred a single time. The ten most abundant clones make up 25% to 30% of the sample.

The table lists this clonotype with many counts. Its antigen is currently not known. No clone much larger than this one lies a single base away; base qualities are absent. The CDR1 and CDR2 encoded by the germline V gene are KGHDR and SFDVKD. V is pared back by 9 bases and J by 2 bases, with 14 bases lying between the germline termini. Measured from the cysteine to the phenylalanine, the CDR3 is 14 residues long. The retained sequence is limited to the CDR3, 42 bases, with the frame set at the first base. This sequence originates from a woman in her twenties or thirties with Graves' ophthalmopathy. Here the chain combines TRBV24-1 and TRBJ2-3; perhaps TRBD2 is the D gene, with 5 bases matching. The sample was blood. The CDR3 has the sequence CATSPRGATDTQYF. The DNA sequence reads TGTGCCACCTCGCCCCGGGGAGCCACAGATACGCAGTATTTT.